This TCR beta chain stems from a study of radiation and T cells in renal cell carcinoma. V lost 5 bases, J lost 7 bases, and 18 bases lay in between. Germline V gives CDR1 PRHDT, CDR2 FYEKMQ (reference sequence). The CDR3 is 16 residues long. Here immunoSEQ multiplex PCR was the method, and the copy in TCRdb shows in-frame clones only, minus some. The sample lists tens of thousands of clones; 80% to 90% were seen once. This clone was detected only a few times. Its antigen is undetermined. The sample's time point: blood 2 weeks post-SBRT. Specified treatment: 15 Gy SBRT to primary tumor, nephrectomy 4 weeks later. The patient's renal cell carcinoma had clear cell pathology. Findings of the study overall: Baseline intratumoral clonotype presence is unknown without pretreatment biopsies. From baseline, blood top tumor clonotypes peaked at 2 weeks post-radiation.

The sequencing here drew on blood, taken from a patient whose treatment included radiotherapy and nephrectomy. This chain uses TRBV13 with TRBJ1-6; D is undetermined. This receptor was taken from a woman aged 50 to 60 with renal cell carcinoma. The CDR3 is CASSMGETSGNSPLHF. The DNA for the CDR3 is TGTGCCAGCAGCATGGGAGAGACATCGGGGAATTCACCCCTCCACTTT.